This TCR beta chain was recorded in a study of blood T cell repertoires in COVID-19. In the study overall: COVID-19 samples collected from the United States, Italy and Spain covered acute and convalescent phases. T cells, B-cell-depleted T cells, or PBMCs provided the cDNA or gDNA that served as material.

In germline, CDR1 is MNHNY, CDR2 SVGAGI (reference sequence). The CDR3 is 15 amino acids. V lost 6 bases to trimming and J lost 0 bases, with 14 bases between them. The sample holds a few counts of this clone. Authors' processing steps: Amplification of reference gene primers provided the estimated nucleated cell counts. Only in-frame clones appear in the TCRdb table, and some are missing; sequencing was by immunoSEQ multiplex PCR. V, J and clone size derive from that table, while D and trimming were established from the DNA sequence. The sample yields fewer than 110,000 clones, roughly 83% seen once.

The V and J genes are TRBV6-6 and TRBJ1-1, with D unclear. This TCR came from a human donor in a cohort sampled during active COVID-19. Sequencing was done on a sample of peripheral blood. The CDR3 loop reads CASRPRRDMNTEAFF. CDR3 in DNA: TGTGCCAGCAGACCCCGACGCGACATGAACACTGAAGCTTTCTTT.